Listed below are T cell receptor beta chains from one sample, sequenced in a study of blood T cell repertoires in COVID-19. The repertoire was sequenced with immunoSEQ multiplex PCR; TCRdb's copy has only in-frame clones and lacks some. The sample includes about 180,000 clones, about 86% of them seen just once. Sequenced material: peripheral blood. The source of these receptors is a woman between 25 and 40 years old with active or convalescent COVID-19. Each CDR3 is given with its conserved first and last residue. Fields, in order: D gene, J gene, clone size, V gene, CDR3 protein, CDR3 DNA. The D gene is left open where the match is weak. Clone size is given for some rows only: seen once, a few or many times, or a class if the clone is expanded.

d_call: -
j_call: TRBJ2-5
clone_size: -
v_call: TRBV12-2
cdr3_aa: CASRFTGTGGLETQYF
cdr3_nt: TGTGCAAGTCGCTTTACCGGGACAGGGGGATTGGAGACCCAGTACTTC

d_call: TRBD1
j_call: TRBJ1-1
clone_size: -
v_call: TRBV7-9
cdr3_aa: CASSSSPTGAATEAFF
cdr3_nt: TGTGCCAGCAGCTCCTCACCTACAGGGGCCGCGACTGAAGCTTTCTTT

d_call: -
j_call: TRBJ1-3
clone_size: -
v_call: TRBV29-1
cdr3_aa: CSVDVQGRSGNTIYF
cdr3_nt: TGCAGCGTTGATGTACAGGGTCGCTCTGGAAACACCATATATTTT

d_call: -
j_call: TRBJ2-7
clone_size: -
v_call: TRBV7-9
cdr3_aa: CASSLVPGAPPHEQYF
cdr3_nt: TGTGCCAGCAGCTTAGTACCCGGAGCCCCTCCCCACGAGCAGTACTTC

d_call: -
j_call: TRBJ1-1
clone_size: -
v_call: TRBV5-1
cdr3_aa: CASSPIRGAQNTEAFF
cdr3_nt: TGCGCCAGCAGCCCTATACGGGGGGCACAGAACACTGAAGCTTTCTTT

d_call: -
j_call: TRBJ2-3
clone_size: once
v_call: TRBV12-3/TRBV12-4
cdr3_aa: CASSPRGGDTQYF
cdr3_nt: TGTGCCAGCAGTCCCAGGGGCGGGGATACGCAGTATTTT

d_call: -
j_call: TRBJ1-2
clone_size: few
v_call: TRBV2
cdr3_aa: CASSEEWGGYGYTF
cdr3_nt: TGTGCCAGCAGTGAAGAGTGGGGGGGCTATGGCTACACCTTC

d_call: -
j_call: TRBJ1-1
clone_size: -
v_call: TRBV2
cdr3_aa: CASPSRVLTEAFF
cdr3_nt: TGTGCCAGTCCCTCCAGGGTTCTCACTGAAGCTTTCTTT

d_call: TRBD1
j_call: TRBJ1-2
clone_size: -
v_call: TRBV5-1
cdr3_aa: CASSFDRVRGYTF
cdr3_nt: TGCGCCAGCAGCTTTGACAGGGTTCGTGGCTACACCTTC

d_call: -
j_call: TRBJ1-3
clone_size: -
v_call: TRBV4-1
cdr3_aa: CASSQDSSGYANTIYF
cdr3_nt: TGCGCCAGCAGCCAAGATTCATCAGGGTACGCAAACACCATATATTTT

d_call: -
j_call: TRBJ1-2
clone_size: -
v_call: TRBV9
cdr3_aa: CASSVEGMSGYTF
cdr3_nt: TGTGCCAGCAGCGTAGAGGGGATGTCGGGCTACACCTTC

d_call: -
j_call: TRBJ1-5
clone_size: -
v_call: TRBV27
cdr3_aa: CASSIQGLNQPQHF
cdr3_nt: TGTGCCAGCAGTATACAGGGCCTCAATCAGCCCCAGCATTTT

d_call: TRBD1
j_call: TRBJ1-1
clone_size: -
v_call: TRBV19
cdr3_aa: CASSPETGLEAFF
cdr3_nt: TGTGCCAGTAGTCCTGAGACAGGGCTTGAAGCTTTCTTT

d_call: -
j_call: TRBJ1-5
clone_size: -
v_call: TRBV6-5
cdr3_aa: CASRGEGRQPQHF
cdr3_nt: TGTGCCAGCAGGGGTGAGGGTAGGCAGCCCCAGCATTTT

d_call: -
j_call: TRBJ1-1
clone_size: -
v_call: TRBV7-9
cdr3_aa: CASTPDRWNTEAFF
cdr3_nt: TGTGCCAGCACCCCTGACAGGTGGAACACTGAAGCTTTCTTT

d_call: -
j_call: TRBJ1-6
clone_size: -
v_call: TRBV7-9
cdr3_aa: CASSLVGVTGSPLHF
cdr3_nt: TGTGCCAGCAGCTTAGTGGGTGTTACGGGGTCACCCCTCCACTTT

d_call: TRBD2
j_call: TRBJ2-1
clone_size: -
v_call: TRBV5-1
cdr3_aa: CASTWTSGYNEQFF
cdr3_nt: TGCGCCAGCACCTGGACTAGCGGCTACAATGAGCAGTTCTTC

d_call: -
j_call: TRBJ2-2
clone_size: -
v_call: TRBV18
cdr3_aa: CASSGPNTGELFF
cdr3_nt: TGTGCCAGCTCGGGCCCAAACACCGGGGAGCTGTTTTTT

d_call: TRBD1
j_call: TRBJ1-5
clone_size: -
v_call: TRBV5-6
cdr3_aa: CASNSRTGGLNQPQHF
cdr3_nt: TGTGCCAGCAACTCCCGGACAGGAGGATTGAATCAGCCCCAGCATTTT

d_call: -
j_call: TRBJ2-7
clone_size: -
v_call: TRBV6-2/TRBV6-3
cdr3_aa: CASSEGGYEQYF
cdr3_nt: TGTGCCAGCAGTGAGGGCGGCTACGAGCAGTACTTC

d_call: TRBD1
j_call: TRBJ2-2
clone_size: -
v_call: TRBV5-5
cdr3_aa: CASSLGQGEESGELFF
cdr3_nt: TGTGCCAGCAGCCTGGGACAGGGGGAGGAGAGCGGGGAGCTGTTTTTT

d_call: TRBD2
j_call: TRBJ2-5
clone_size: -
v_call: TRBV5-4
cdr3_aa: CASSLPGTSGRETQYF
cdr3_nt: TGTGCCAGCAGCTTGCCCGGGACTAGCGGGAGGGAGACCCAGTACTTC

d_call: -
j_call: TRBJ1-1
clone_size: -
v_call: TRBV2
cdr3_aa: CASSEGQYTEAFF
cdr3_nt: TGTGCCAGCAGTGAAGGACAGTACACTGAAGCTTTCTTT

d_call: TRBD1
j_call: TRBJ1-4
clone_size: -
v_call: TRBV2
cdr3_aa: CASSEGNTGGLFF
cdr3_nt: TGTGCCAGCAGTGAAGGGAATACAGGGGGACTGTTTTTT

d_call: -
j_call: TRBJ2-5
clone_size: -
v_call: TRBV11-2
cdr3_aa: CASSLRRGPNQETQYF
cdr3_nt: TGTGCCAGCAGCTTAAGAAGGGGTCCGAACCAAGAGACCCAGTACTTC

d_call: -
j_call: TRBJ2-1
clone_size: -
v_call: TRBV15
cdr3_aa: CATSPGHSSIVGQFF
cdr3_nt: TGTGCCACCAGCCCGGGACACTCCTCAATAGTCGGGCAGTTCTTC

d_call: TRBD2
j_call: TRBJ2-1
clone_size: once
v_call: TRBV7-2
cdr3_aa: CASSSGTSAIEQFF
cdr3_nt: TGTGCCAGCAGCTCCGGGACTAGCGCGATTGAGCAGTTCTTC

d_call: -
j_call: TRBJ2-1
clone_size: -
v_call: TRBV7-2
cdr3_aa: CASSFSDGNNEQFF
cdr3_nt: TGTGCCAGCAGCTTTTCCGACGGGAACAATGAGCAGTTCTTC

d_call: TRBD2
j_call: TRBJ2-2
clone_size: -
v_call: TRBV9
cdr3_aa: CASSVASGGSGELFF
cdr3_nt: TGTGCCAGCAGCGTAGCTAGCGGGGGGTCCGGGGAGCTGTTTTTT

d_call: -
j_call: TRBJ1-2
clone_size: -
v_call: TRBV7-8
cdr3_aa: CASSLTRIGYTF
cdr3_nt: TGTGCCAGCAGCCTCACTCGTATTGGCTACACCTTC

d_call: -
j_call: TRBJ1-2
clone_size: -
v_call: TRBV3-1/TRBV3-2
cdr3_aa: CASSQEARYGYTF
cdr3_nt: TGTGCCAGCAGCCAAGAAGCTCGATATGGCTACACCTTC

d_call: -
j_call: TRBJ2-1
clone_size: -
v_call: TRBV29-1
cdr3_aa: CSVYWSSYNEQFF
cdr3_nt: TGCAGCGTATACTGGAGCTCCTACAATGAGCAGTTCTTC